This T cell receptor (beta chain) was recorded in a study of blood T cell repertoires in COVID-19. Study as a whole: From T cells, B-cell-depleted T cells, or PBMCs came the material, which was cDNA or gDNA.

Data came from immunoSEQ multiplex PCR; TCRdb stores just in-frame clones and leaves some out. The repertoire holds approximately 70,000 clones, with about four fifths as singletons. V was clipped by 3 bases and J by 2 bases, with 19 bases between them. Looked up from germline, CDR1 is SEHNR and CDR2 is FQNEAQ (reference sequence). The CDR3 runs to 17 residues. The chain joins TRBV7-9 to TRBJ2-5; tentatively, D is TRBD1 (6 bases). This TCR was sampled from a man in his 70s who had recovered from COVID-19. Sequencing was carried out using peripheral blood. CDR3 sequence (DNA): TGTGCCAGCAGCTTCGGTCTAGGCCAGGGGCTTCAAGAGACCCAGTACTTC. Translation: CASSFGLGQGLQETQYF.